This TCR beta chain emerged from a study of cytomegalovirus exposure and HLA in healthy donors. General observations from the study: Under in vitro conditions, three CMV-associated chains were confirmed as specific for CMV antigens. Researchers catalogued some 160 TCR beta chains as cytomegalovirus-associated. Reported results showed that the classifier diagnosed cytomegalovirus status with high specificity and sensitivity.

The donors formed part of the roughly 110-subject validation cohort, distinct from the roughly 620-subject first cohort. With respect to this clone: Its target is not known.

Per the germline V gene, CDR1 is MNHNY and CDR2 is SVGAGI (reference sequence). The V end was cut by 10 bases, the J end by 1 base, with 14 bases between. This CDR3 has 13 amino acids. Repertoires were generated with immunoSEQ multiplex PCR, while TCRdb's copy carries only in-frame clones and drops some. Altogether 60,000 to 80,000 clones are present, around 85% being singletons, with the ten largest covering about 3%. J is TRBJ2-7 and V is TRBV6-6; weak D call: TRBD2 (5 bases). The specimen sequenced was PBMCs. The sequence came from a man aged 25-45 years in good health and CMV-seronegative. CDR3 residues: CAISRELSYEQYF. The CDR3 DNA reads TGTGCCATTTCGAGGGAGTTGTCCTACGAGCAGTACTTC.